The clone carrying this T cell receptor (beta chain) was observed a few times. Antigen specificity is unknown. The data belong to a study of beta chain features in type 1 diabetes. Study results and caveats: Within each of all four CD4+ subsets, Type 1 diabetes patients had TCRB CDR3s that were moderately but significantly shorter.

Expressed TCRB transcripts were sequenced, since all the RNA that had been isolated was reverse transcribed. Here immunoSEQ multiplex PCR was the method, and the copy in TCRdb shows in-frame clones only, minus some. Found here are about 190,000 clones, 7.8% of them singletons; the top ten hold 0.94%. Germline V gene data show CDR1 as GTSNPN and CDR2 as SVGIG (reference sequence). The CDR3 has 13 residues. V lost 0 bases, J lost 9 bases, and 12 bases lay in between. Sample: central memory CD4+ T cells from blood. This TCR was sampled from a woman aged 40-49 years with type 1 diabetes. V usage is TRBV30 and J usage is TRBJ1-5; no definite D call. CDR3 protein: CAWSVRGRGPQHF. CDR3 coding DNA: TGTGCCTGGAGTGTACGAGGGCGAGGGCCCCAGCATTTT.